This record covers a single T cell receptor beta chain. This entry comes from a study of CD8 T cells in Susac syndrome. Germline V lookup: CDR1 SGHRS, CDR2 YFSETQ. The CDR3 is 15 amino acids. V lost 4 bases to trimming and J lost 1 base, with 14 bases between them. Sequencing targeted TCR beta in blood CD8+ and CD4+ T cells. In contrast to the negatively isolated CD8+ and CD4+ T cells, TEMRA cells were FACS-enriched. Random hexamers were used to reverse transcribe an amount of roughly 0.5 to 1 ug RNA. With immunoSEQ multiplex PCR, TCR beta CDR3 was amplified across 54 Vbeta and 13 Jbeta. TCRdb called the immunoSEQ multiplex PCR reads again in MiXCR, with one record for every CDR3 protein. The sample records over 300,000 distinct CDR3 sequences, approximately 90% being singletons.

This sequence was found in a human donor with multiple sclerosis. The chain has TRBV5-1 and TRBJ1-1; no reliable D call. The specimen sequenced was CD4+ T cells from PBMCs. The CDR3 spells CASSPNSGANTEAFF. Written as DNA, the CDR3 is TGCGCCAGCAGCCCAAATTCAGGCGCGAACACTGAAGCTTTCTTT.